This section outlines one T cell receptor (beta chain) sequence together with its context. Its antigen has not been determined. Base qualities are not at hand, and no much larger clone is one base apart. The CDR3 starts with the cysteine, ends with the phenylalanine, and has 13 residues. Left in the record is the CDR3 DNA by itself, 39 bases read in frame from the first base. The junction carries 4 bases between V and J, which are trimmed by 7 bases and 0 bases respectively. The germline V gene (reference sequence) yields MNHNY for CDR1 and SVGAGI for CDR2. This entry is derived from a study of cytomegalovirus exposure and HLA in healthy donors (dated by TCRdb to about 2017). Background on the whole study: In an earlier analysis of 587 of the donors, under 300 Gb of sequence data and 100 million or so unique TCR beta sequences from 150 million to 200 million T cells were reported. Around 320 gigabases of sequencing data and approximately 84 million unique TCR sequences were included in an early release covering 550 to 650 HLA-typed donors. Of the roughly 400 genotyped donors, about 80% fell in the genetic ancestry cluster associated with self-reported Caucasian donors. The study was designed to test whether signatures of past pathogen exposure could be identified by cataloging public T cell receptors. The study profiled the T cell repertoires of approximately 700 subjects by immunosequencing and related them to cytomegalovirus serostatus. Besides the first cohort of approximately 670 subjects, a separate validation cohort made up of 120 different subjects was used. The study combined high-throughput TCR immunosequencing, statistical association of individual TCRs with disease status, and machine learning to predict cytomegalovirus infection status. To study patterns of TCR occurrence, a later analysis re-analyzed previously published TCR beta repertoires from around 660 donors and added high-resolution HLA genotyping. Rather than drawing on any new phenotypic data, the later analysis identified candidate immune exposures from TCR beta sequences and the way those sequences occurred across donors. An earlier analysis of some 600 of the donors applied high-throughput TCR beta sequencing to assess whether each TCR beta V gene segment acted as functional or pseudogenic. Donor age, sex, ethnicity and CMV serostatus were compiled alongside the repertoire data. A later genetic analysis took genome-wide SNP genotypes for 398 of the 666 donors and used that subset as a discovery cohort. Every discovery cohort repertoire had been produced on one sequencing platform. Both class I and class II loci were covered by HLA typing, at four-digit resolution. Typing coverage varied by locus: about 620-630 donors for A, B, C, DRB1 and DQB1; approximately 500 for DQA1; nearly 610 for DPA1; approximately 470 for DPB1. Roughly 5 DR-DQ haplotypes were handled as single units for association and clustering because linkage in the cohort was strong. Among 300 to 450 genotyped donors of the cohort, an average of 235,054 unique TCR beta nucleotide sequences were sequenced per donor, roughly 18% of them non-productive.

Library generation was performed with the immunoSEQ multiplex PCR assay. For the multiplex PCR, a mixture combining 60 forward primers for TCR Vbeta segments and 13 reverse primers for TCR Jbeta segments was used. The CDR3 region of rearranged TCR beta genes was amplified from genomic DNA by a multiplex PCR assay. The amplified TCR beta libraries were sequenced on the Illumina HiSeq System as 87-base-pair reads. Turning to the authors' computational methods: A later analysis counted approximately 84 million unique TCR beta chains across the 640 or so repertoires, and about 10 million of these chains were shared by at least two donors. A nearest-neighbor algorithm error-corrected the raw reads and collapsed the reads into unique sequences, merging closely related sequences to remove PCR and sequencing errors. V, D and J gene segments were assigned by aligning CDR3 sequences to IMGT reference sequences. Each retained sequence needed at least a six-nucleotide match to both a V gene segment and a J gene segment. Rearrangements were classified as productive when the CDR3 lacked stop codons and remained in frame with V and J, and all other rearrangements were classified as non-productive. Following IMGT convention, CDR3 was defined as the stretch from the second conserved V-encoded cysteine up to the conserved J-encoded phenylalanine. In an earlier analysis of 550 to 650 of the donors, sequences lacking an unambiguous match to a single V gene segment were excluded. An earlier analysis of fewer than 750 of the donors called V segments functional above 56.7% productive rearrangements and segregating when the between-donor standard deviation exceeded 5%. A statistical classification framework was developed to diagnose cytomegalovirus status using the catalog of TCR beta chain sequences. A later analysis assigned V and J genes by comparing TCR nucleotide sequences with IMGT/GENE-DB human TR gene sequences. A later analysis assigned CDR3 sequences and most-parsimonious VDJ recombination scenarios with the TCRdist pipeline. A later analysis defined each TCR beta chain by its CDR3 amino acid sequence plus V-gene family, and excluded reads lacking a unique V-gene family. A later analysis removed several hundred highly shared, low-generation-probability nucleotide sequences to deal with suspected cross-contamination and a sequencing artifact. For each public chain, a later analysis derived a clonal expansion index from normalized ranks of inferred template counts within each repertoire. In a later analysis, generation probabilities were computed using a VDJ recombination model fitted to out-of-frame rearrangements, and the results were checked against IGoR. Hypergeometric tests were used in a later analysis to score TCR-TCR, TCR-HLA and TCR-CMV co-occurrence, with a repertoire-size bias correction applied to the TCR pairs. To estimate false discovery rates, a later analysis permuted the HLA or CMV assignments 20 times. In a later analysis, co-occurring TCRs were grouped with DBSCAN, and TCRdist sequence similarity was added when clustering was performed within HLA-allele-positive subsets. Repertoires with fewer than 30,000 or more than 120,000 public chains, plus five repertoires with anomalous nucleotide sharing, were excluded from co-occurrence clustering. In its TCRdb copy, this immuneACCESS table keeps in-frame sequences only and misses some clones. Where compared with another copy, unresolved V genes explain less than half of these, and the others have no known cause. V and J calls and clone size come straight from that table; D and trimming were deduced from the DNA. Here the sample has roughly 130,000 clones; about four fifths occur a single time. Of the sample, under 1.2% is held by the ten largest clones.

In total, fewer than 750 healthy bone marrow donors made up the cohort. At the time of sampling, every cohort member was nominally healthy, though immune exposures that went unrecorded were likely present. Of the 610 or so cohort members, 250 to 300 had positive CMV serostatus and fewer than 400 had negative CMV serostatus, and CMV serostatus was not recorded for the donor. A peripheral blood sample was collected from each donor, and TCR beta sequencing was performed on peripheral blood mononuclear cells. Genomic DNA was extracted from the blood cell samples with the Qiagen DNeasy Blood Extraction Kit. Points the paper makes about the study in general: According to a later analysis, TCR association rates differed among HLA loci, with DRB1 alleles showing the most associated TCRs and HLA-C alleles showing the fewest. HLA typing was unavailable for some donors at each locus, so association tests used only the typed subset. The only immune exposure information available for the cohort was CMV serostatus. According to a later analysis, parvovirus B19, influenza, CMV and Epstein-Barr virus appeared linked to several top co-occurrence clusters. Presence/absence analyses assumed roughly uniform sequencing depth across donors, an assumption that may not hold. Strong co-occurrence of HLA alleles, especially DR and DQ, made assigning TCR associations to individual alleles difficult. In a later analysis, HLA-associated TCR beta chains were found to be more clonally expanded and to have lower generation probabilities than equally common non-associated chains. Some IMGT-functional V segments, including TRBV6-2 and TRBV6-3, could not be told apart with the 87-base-pair reads, so those segments were excluded. A total of 150 or so TCR beta chains were listed by the study as associated with cytomegalovirus. According to a later genetic analysis, donors in an Asian-associated ancestry cluster had fewer N-insertions in productive TCRs than the approximately 650-donor mean. A cluster of highly shared sequence variants was judged likely to be a technical artifact of the sequencing pipeline. Linkage disequilibrium might explain the correlated functional status among segregating V segments, but an unknown experimental factor could not be ruled out. Across donors, most TCR sequences were observed very rarely, whereas some public TCRs were present in many individuals. The authors suggested that the approach could potentially be generalized to other disease states and immunological phenotypes. The cohort was sequenced for TCR beta chains only, and without alpha or paired-chain data the features that could be detected were limited. A later analysis associated approximately 17,000 TCR beta sequences with specific HLA alleles at a false discovery rate of 0.05. A further reported finding was that TCR beta sequences accurately predicted the HLA-A and HLA-B alleles for most subjects in the first cohort. V-gene and J-gene trimming of TCR beta chains was associated with a missense DCLRE1C variant in a later genetic analysis, and the association was replicated in an independent cohort. In a later analysis, most CMV-associated TCR beta chains were found to appear HLA-restricted, with HLA associations seemingly driven largely by CMV exposure. The classifier was reported to diagnose cytomegalovirus status with high specificity and sensitivity in both the original and validation cohorts. Because counts were too low, about 18 rarely observed V segments, including chromosome 9 orphons, were excluded from the earlier analysis of around 640 of the donors. Broadly in line with IMGT annotations, most TCR beta V segments showed up in productive rearrangements about 87% or about 30% of the time in an earlier analysis of approximately 640 of the donors. In vitro tests confirmed that a few of the cytomegalovirus-associated TCR beta chains recognize cytomegalovirus antigens.

This clonotype originated in a human donor in good health. The sample consisted of PBMCs. The chain employs TRBV6-6 and TRBJ2-6; the D gene is not confidently resolved. The CDR3 protein is CASIGSGANVLTF. In nucleotide form, the sequence is TGTGCCAGCATCGGCTCTGGGGCCAACGTCCTGACTTTC.